This record looks at one T cell receptor beta chain sequence and its context. It has no known antigen specificity. No per-base quality is available; no much larger clone lies one base away. The data are from a study of beta chain features in type 1 diabetes (dated by TCRdb to 2016 to 2019). At the level of the whole study: Mean age, gender distribution, total cell number and subset yield were not different between patients and healthy donors. The study compared TCRB repertoires of sorted circulating CD4+ T cell subsets between recently diagnosed type 1 diabetes patients and matched healthy donors. Naive and central memory subsets were obtained from all 28 donors, but regulatory and stem cell-like memory subsets were isolated from only 8 patients and about 8 healthy donors. A total of roughly 110 million sorted cells were examined across all samples, and the number of cells per subset was strongly correlated with RNA yield.

Each donor gave one peripheral blood draw, averaging roughly 120 mL, which was collected into heparinised tubes. A BD FACSAria II was used to sort naive, central memory, regulatory and stem cell-like memory CD4+ T cells with a panel that included CD45RO, CCR7, CD25, CD127, CD95 and CD27. Every sorted population had a purity above 95%. PBMCs were isolated right away by Lymphoprep density gradient centrifugation and were stained directly, without culture. So that batch effects would be minimized, each experiment stained and sorted samples in pairs, pairing one healthy donor with one patient. Including cysteine and phenylalanine, the CDR3 has 13 amino acids. Of the read, only the CDR3 DNA is kept; its 39 bases are in frame from base 1. The germline V gene yields SGHDN for CDR1 and FVKESK for CDR2. Cut back by 2 bases and 6 bases, the V and J ends lie 8 bases apart. The High Capacity cDNA Reverse Transcription Kit was used to reverse transcribe all of the isolated RNA, meaning that expressed TCRB transcripts were what got sequenced. Naive, central memory and regulatory T cell samples underwent deep immunoSEQ sequencing, averaging around 4 million total reads per sample. Sorted cells were lysed in RLT buffer, and RNA was extracted using DNase-treated RNeasy Micro or Mini kits according to cell number. Each cell subset was processed separately to prevent cross-contamination, with patient and healthy donor samples processed together. The immunoSEQ multiplex PCR was used to amplify TCRB sequences from cDNA, generating 87-bp fragments that spanned the CDR3 region. Sequencing of the amplicons was performed on the Illumina HiSeq platform. In the authors' own workflow: PCR bias was corrected computationally using synthetic template baselines, and reads within Hamming distance 2 were collapsed, with unmergeable singletons discarded. By aligning reads against IMGT, V, D and J genes, CDR3 length, and insertions or deletions at six rearrangement sites were assigned. Within each subset, clonotype counts were normalized to sorted cell number, and only after that were true diversity and Gini coefficients computed with the tcR R package. The overlap coefficient, calculated on TCRB nucleotide sequences, was used to quantify repertoire sharing. Out-of-frame TCRB sequences from naive cells were analyzed to stand in for the pre-selection repertoire. The source is immuneACCESS, and TCRdb retained only in-frame sequences with V and J called. Part of the clones is not carried over; for the studies checked, unresolved V genes explain less than half of this, and the remainder is unexplained. V, J and clone size are taken as reported in that table, and D and trimming were inferred from the DNA itself. Here the sample has about 700,000 clones; around an eighth occur a single time. 0.022% of the sample is taken by the ten largest.

Paper-wide results and their limitations: HLA sub-analyses involved small numbers of individuals, so any influence of HLA type on TCRB rearrangement remained unresolved. Naive, central memory and regulatory TCRB repertoires appeared more similar among patients than among healthy donors. Sequencing cDNA rather than genomic DNA could over-represent highly expressing activated cells, although activation and CD3 levels did not differ between groups. Patients with type 1 diabetes made fewer insertions and deleted more nucleotides at VDJ recombination sites, implying thymic rearrangement abnormalities. Shorter templates might be favored by PCR, yet because patient and control samples were amplified and corrected together, any such skew would affect both groups equally. Type 1 diabetes patients showed a moderate but significant shortening of TCRB CDR3 length in all four CD4+ subsets.

The sequenced sample consisted of naive CD4+ T cells from blood. The cell subset or site label for this specimen denotes: true naive CD4+ T cells. Rearrangement joined TRBV14 to TRBJ2-1; the D gene assignment is ambiguous. This TCR came from a man aged 18-30 years with type 1 diabetes. The CDR3 reads CASSQRLFNEQFF. The DNA sequence follows: TGTGCCAGCAGCCAAAGACTCTTCAATGAGCAGTTCTTC.